This T cell receptor (beta chain) was identified during a study of T cell responses to AZD1222 COVID-19 vaccine. Clones were sequenced by immunoSEQ multiplex PCR, and TCRdb holds only the in-frame ones, with some missing. The table lists roughly 100,000 clones, roughly 90% of them singletons. In the case of this clone: The target antigen is unknown.

V gave up 5 bases and J gave up 8 bases; unmatched junction bases: 12. CDR1 SEHNR and CDR2 FQNEAQ come from the germline V gene (reference sequence). This CDR3 has 16 residues. Whole-study findings and limits: The sample set comprised mostly white British donors with more females, and clonal diversity was possibly underestimated. There were vaccine-associated CD4 TCRs across spike, dominant at 160-218 and 743-854.

This specimen was peripheral blood, taken on day 0 of AZD1222 vaccination. V gene TRBV7-9 combines with J gene TRBJ1-4, with TRBD1 matching 9 bases. The clonotype comes from an adult in good health. The CDR3 region has the DNA TGTGCCAGCAGCAGCACGCGGGACAGGGAGGGGGAAAAACTGTTTTTT. It translates to CASSSTRDREGEKLFF.